A single sample is the source of the 10 T cell receptor beta chains below, sequenced in a study of CD8 T cells in ankylosing spondylitis. TCRdb reanalysed the 5' RACE reads using MiXCR and keeps one entry per CDR3 protein. The data contain under 250,000 distinct CDR3 sequences, 8.2% of them seen just once; the ten biggest clones take up roughly 5%. The sequenced material came from blood, either unsorted or a sorted T cell fraction (not recorded which). The receptors originated from a female donor with ankylosing spondylitis or in good health (not recorded which).

CDR3 nucleotide sequence: TGTGCCAGTAAGGACTTTAGCAATCAGCCCCAGCATTTT. Encoded protein: CASKDFSNQPQHF. The chain recombines TRBV19 with TRBJ1-5; unclear D gene. Germline V gene lookup returns CDR1 LNHDA and CDR2 SQIVND (reference sequence). Trimming took off 7 bases at V and 0 bases at J, with 7 bases between the two ends. The CDR3 runs to 13 residues. Using reference TRBV19 and TRBJ1-5 for the parts outside the CDR3, the full variable domain is DGGITQSPKYLFRKEGQNVTLSCEQNLNHDAMYWYRQDPGQGLRLIYYSQIVNDFQKGDIAEGYSVSREKKESFPLTVTSAQKNPTAFYLCASKDFSNQPQHFGDGTRLSIL.

This clonotype was found many times. The gene calls are TRBV12-3 or TRBV12-4 and TRBJ1-3; possible D gene TRBD1, 6 bases. Trimming removed 7 bases at V and 8 bases at J, with 12 bases between. This CDR3 has 12 residues. CDR3 region: CASNREGYTIYF. The CDR3 coding sequence is TGTGCCAGCAACAGGGAAGGATACACCATATATTTT.

In this sample, this clonotype turned up once. A much more abundant neighbour one base away suggests this may be a read error. The chain has TRBV3-1 and TRBJ2-1; D call uncertain. Trimming shortened V by 5 bases and J by 0 bases, and 14 bases separated the two germline ends. The CDR3 contains 16 residues. The germline gives CDR1 LGHDT, CDR2 YNNKEL (reference sequence). In nucleotides, the CDR3 is TGTGCCAGCAGCTCTAAGGTGGGCGGCTCCTACAATGAGCAGTTCTTC. The encoded protein is CASSSKVGGSYNEQFF.

V usage is TRBV29-1 and J usage is TRBJ1-4; D unclear. Germline V lookup: CDR1 SQVTM, CDR2 ANQGSEA. This CDR3 has 11 residues. Trimming removed 7 bases at V and 3 bases at J, with 6 bases between. CDR3 bases: TGCAGCGGGTCCTCTAATGAAAAACTGTTTTTT. Translating it yields CSGSSNEKLFF. Combining the CDR3 with reference TRBV29-1 and TRBJ1-4 gives the whole variable domain SAVISQKPSRDICQRGTSLTIQCQVDSQVTMMFWYRQQPGQSLTLIATANQGSEATYESGFVIDKFPISRPNLTFSTLTVSNMSPEDSSIYLCSGSSNEKLFFGSGTQLSVL.

In its sample, this clonotype was seen many times. This sequence joins TRBV19 and TRBJ2-1; the D call may be TRBD1 or TRBD2 (5 bases each). The CDR3 sequence is 14 residues long. V lost 9 bases and J lost 1, with 13 bases in between. Germline loops: CDR1 LNHDA, CDR2 SQIVND (reference sequence). The CDR3 protein is CASRRDVSYNEQFF. For the CDR3, the DNA is TGTGCCAGCCGCAGGGACGTTTCCTACAATGAGCAGTTCTTC.

In its sample, this clonotype was seen a few times. The V and J genes are TRBV4-1 and TRBJ2-5; D is uncertain. Germline V gene lookup returns CDR1 MGHRA and CDR2 YSYEKL. The V and J ends lost 2 bases and 5 bases respectively, with 12 bases between them. The CDR3 loop spans 14 amino acids. This CDR3 is CASSQHGRGETQYF. The CDR3, as DNA: TGCGCCAGCAGCCAACACGGGCGTGGGGAGACCCAGTACTTC.

This clonotype has at least ten counts. The V gene is TRBV18, the J gene TRBJ2-1; 10 nucleotides align to TRBD1. The junction had 10 bases not matched to a gene; V was cut back by 6 bases and J by 14 bases. The length of the CDR3 is 13 residues. Per the germline V gene, CDR1 is KGHSH and CDR2 is LQKENI. CDR3 region: CASSRSSGTGEFF. Written as DNA, the CDR3 is TGTGCCAGCTCGCGATCTTCCGGGACAGGGGAGTTCTTC.

This clonotype has a handful of counts. Given a much more abundant clone one base away, this may be a read error. The genes are TRBV20-1 and TRBJ2-5; 13 nucleotides agree with TRBD2. Germline-derived CDR1 and CDR2 are DFQATT and SNEGSKA (reference sequence). This CDR3 region has 16 residues. Trimming at V came to 2 bases and at J to 9 bases, leaving 12 bases not matched to a gene. CDR3 protein: CSARYTSGRAREAQYF. In DNA form, the CDR3 reads TGCAGTGCTAGATATACTAGCGGGAGGGCCCGGGAGGCCCAGTACTTC.

This clonotype was counted ten times or more. The chain recombines TRBV5-1 with TRBJ1-1; tentative D call: TRBD1 (5 bases). The V gene's germline CDR1 is SGHRS and CDR2 YFSETQ. The CDR3 has 14 residues. Between the trimmed V and J ends, which lost 3 bases and 1 base, there was a span of 10 bases. This CDR3 is CASSWDGPNTEAFF. The CDR3, as DNA: TGCGCCAGCAGCTGGGACGGCCCGAACACTGAAGCTTTCTTT.

The rearrangement links TRBV28 to TRBJ1-1, with TRBD1 matching over 8 bases. V shed 2 bases and J 6 bases; nucleotides not matched to a gene: 5. The CDR3 loop spans 14 amino acids. In germline, CDR1 is MDHEN, CDR2 SYDVKM. The CDR3: CASSLPDRVAEAFF. As DNA, the CDR3 is TGTGCCAGCAGTTTACCGGACAGGGTGGCTGAAGCTTTCTTT.